The 8 T cell receptor beta chains below were found in one sample sequenced in a study of blood T cells in healthy people across ages. The authors ran a second PCR of 7 to 11 cycles using a sample-barcoded 5' primer and a J-beta primer mix. TCRdb reprocessed the 5' RACE reads via MiXCR and lists one record per CDR3 protein. The repertoire holds about 1.4 million distinct CDR3 sequences, with roughly 64% as singletons. The specimen was blood. Receptors originate from a man aged 18 to 29 in good health.

This clonotype was observed at least ten times. The chain has TRBV29-1 and TRBJ2-1; 9 nucleotides line up with TRBD2. Germline CDR1 and CDR2: SQVTM and ANQGSEA. Unmatched junction bases numbered 12, after V lost 3 bases and J lost 9 bases. The CDR3 is made up of 15 amino acids. This CDR3 is CSVDLRLAGSGEQFF. CDR3 bases: TGCAGCGTTGATCTCCGGCTAGCGGGGAGCGGTGAGCAGTTCTTC.

The gene calls are TRBV4-1 and TRBJ2-1; D not resolved. This CDR3 is built from 14 residues. V lost 0 bases, J lost 11 bases, and 14 bases lay in between. Germline V gene data show CDR1 as MGHRA and CDR2 as YSYEKL. CDR3 bases: TGCGCCAGCAGCCAAGAGGGCAGCTTGAGTCAGCAGTTCTTC. Protein product: CASSQEGSLSQQFF.

Worth noting for this clonotype: An end of the junction does not agree with germline; a read error may underlie this. V is TRBV12-3 or TRBV12-4 and J is TRBJ1-4, with D possibly TRBD1 on 6 matching bases. The CDR3 runs 14 residues. The CDR3 spells CASSLGRGNGKLFF. CDR3 nucleotides: TGTGCCAGCAGTTTAGGCAGGGGAAATGGAAAACTGTTTTTT.

This clonotype has only a few counts. This chain joins TRBV29-1 and TRBJ2-1, with 7 bases that match TRBD1. The V gene end was trimmed by 4 bases and the J gene end by 8 bases; junction bases not matched to a gene: 8. This CDR3 comprises 13 residues. Germline V gene sequence: CDR1 SQVTM, CDR2 ANQGSEA. The CDR3 coding sequence is TGCAGCGTTGGTGGACAGGACGTCCATGAGCAGTTCTTC. It translates to CSVGGQDVHEQFF.

This clonotype was counted between two and nine times. The V call is TRBV29-1, the J call TRBJ2-7; D is perhaps TRBD1 (5 bases). This CDR3 contains 13 residues. Germline-derived CDR1 and CDR2 are SQVTM and ANQGSEA. V shed 6 bases and J shed 1 base, with 13 bases lying between them. The CDR3 here is CSVQTRASYEQYF. For the CDR3, the DNA is TGCAGCGTCCAGACCAGGGCTTCCTACGAGCAGTACTTC.

The chain links TRBV5-6 to TRBJ2-5, with 10 bases fitting TRBD1. The J call is in doubt because the DNA end fits TRBJ2-7 better. CDR3 length: 15 residues. Per germline, CDR1 SGHDT and CDR2 YYEEEE. For the CDR3, the DNA is TGTGCCAGCAGCTTGAATGGACAGGGGGTCTACGAGCAGTACTTC. Translated, it gives CASSLNGQGVYEQYF.

This clonotype was seen just once. The chain links TRBV2 to TRBJ1-1; possibly TRBD1 for D (6 bases). Germline values: CDR1 SNHLY, CDR2 FYNNEI. CDR3 length: 15 amino acids. V was cut by 3 bases and J by 0 bases, with 11 bases left in between. The CDR3 loop is CASSEQGIVNTEAFF. The CDR3 DNA is TGTGCCAGCAGTGAGCAGGGGATAGTGAACACTGAAGCTTTCTTT.

This chain uses TRBV20-1 with TRBJ2-7, with D perhaps TRBD2 (5 bases). The V end was cut by 6 bases, the J end by 6 bases, with 18 bases between. The CDR3 consists of 13 residues. Germline CDR1 reads DFQATT; CDR2 reads SNEGSKA (reference sequence). The CDR3 sequence is CSAKSGFRPEQYF. The CDR3, as DNA: TGCAGTGCCAAATCGGGGTTTCGCCCCGAGCAGTACTTC.